This paragraph covers one T cell receptor beta chain sequence. This specimen comes from a study of blood T cell repertoires in COVID-19. V lost 6 bases and J 0 bases, leaving 8 bases between the germline ends. There are 13 residues in the CDR3. In germline, CDR1 is LNHDA, CDR2 SQIVND (reference sequence). Cohort allocation depended upon clinical history that participants reported. Resolution of symptoms, clearance, or two negative PCRs was present in recovered Cohort 3 donors. Sequencing was performed with immunoSEQ multiplex PCR; in TCRdb, only in-frame clones are kept and a portion is missing. The sample yields hundreds of thousands of clones, about nine tenths seen once.

V gene TRBV19 combines with J gene TRBJ1-1; D remains unclear. Source material: PBMCs or T cells enriched from blood (not recorded which). The clonotype originates from a man between 40 and 49 years old who had recovered from COVID-19. CDR3 sequence reads: CASSPGVNTEAFF. As DNA, the CDR3 is TGTGCCAGTAGCCCTGGAGTGAACACTGAAGCTTTCTTT. Supplemented by reference TRBV19 and TRBJ1-1, the full variable domain reads DGGITQSPKYLFRKEGQNVTLSCEQNLNHDAMYWYRQDPGQGLRLIYYSQIVNDFQKGDIAEGYSVSREKKESFPLTVTSAQKNPTAFYLCASSPGVNTEAFFGQGTRLTVV.